The 30 T cell receptor beta chains below come from one sample, sequenced in a study of response to subunit inactivated influenza vaccine. TCRdb analysed the RT-PCR reads with MiXCR anew, one entry per CDR3 protein. The sample lists hundreds of thousands of distinct CDR3 sequences; 20% to 25% were seen once. The starting material was PBMCs from blood, obtained about 20 months after vaccination. The receptors originated from a man aged 50-75 years who received an inactivated influenza vaccine.

This chain connects TRBV7-2 to TRBJ2-7; 8 nucleotides match TRBD1. Germline loops: CDR1 SGHTA, CDR2 FQGNSA. The trim removed 5 bases at V and 5 bases at J, leaving 8 bases unmatched. This CDR3 has 14 amino acids. CDR3 protein: CASSPWQGAHEQYF. In DNA, the CDR3 is TGTGCCAGCAGCCCCTGGCAGGGGGCCCACGAGCAGTACTTC. Full variable domain (rest looked up from reference TRBV7-2 and TRBJ2-7): GAGVSQSPSNKVTEKGKDVELRCDPISGHTALYWYRQSLGQGLEFLIYFQGNSAPDKSGLPSDRFSAERTGGSVSTLTIQRTQQEDSAVYLCASSPWQGAHEQYFGPGTRLTVT.

This chain joins TRBV28 and TRBJ2-7; 7 bases fit TRBD2. Germline V gives CDR1 MDHEN, CDR2 SYDVKM. The V and J ends lost 5 bases and 3 bases, in that order; junction bases with no gene match: 16. The CDR3 is made up of 17 amino acids. CDR3 region: CASSLVPPLRTSYEQYF. CDR3 nucleotide sequence: TGTGCCAGCAGTCTGGTCCCACCTCTCCGGACTAGCTACGAGCAGTACTTC.

The chain combines TRBV4-3 with TRBJ1-4; no clear D. This CDR3 contains 15 residues. The V gene lost 0 bases and the J gene lost 11 bases, with 16 bases spanning the gap. The germline gives CDR1 LGHNA, CDR2 YSLEER. The CDR3 coding sequence is TGCGCCAGCAGCCAAGATCTGGCAGGCGTGCGGAAACTGTTTTTT. This translates into CASSQDLAGVRKLFF.

This chain uses TRBV4-3 with TRBJ2-1; 8 bases match TRBD1. J lost 7 bases, V lost 0 bases, and 11 bases had no gene match. This CDR3 contains 17 residues. From germline, CDR1 is LGHNA and CDR2 YSLEER. The CDR3 here is CASSQDIPGGTMNEQFF. CDR3 nucleotides: TGCGCCAGCAGCCAAGATATCCCAGGGGGCACGATGAATGAGCAGTTCTTC.

The chain is built from TRBV6-5 and TRBJ1-2, with 7 positions matching TRBD1. In germline, CDR1 is MNHEY, CDR2 SVGAGI. The CDR3 covers 15 residues. V lost 3 bases to trimming and J lost 0 bases; unmatched junction nucleotides: 4. CDR3 residues: CASSYGDRTNYGYTF. CDR3 sequence (DNA): TGTGCCAGCAGTTATGGGGACAGAACTAACTATGGCTACACCTTC.

Many counts were recorded for this clonotype. The chain carries TRBV4-1 and TRBJ1-5, with D unresolved. Germline-derived CDR1 and CDR2 are MGHRA and YSYEKL. V shed 3 bases and J shed 2 bases, with 11 bases lying between them. The CDR3 runs to 15 residues. This chain's CDR3 is CASSQVLTGNQPQHF. CDR3 in DNA: TGCGCCAGCAGCCAGGTTCTCACGGGCAATCAGCCCCAGCATTTT.

This clonotype turned up a few times. The chain employs TRBV7-6 and TRBJ2-1; D is possibly TRBD2 (5 bases). The CDR3 covers 17 residues. Germline V gene data show CDR1 as SGHVS and CDR2 as FNYEAQ. V dropped 4 bases and J dropped 5 bases, with 21 bases sitting between them. CDR3 protein: CASSYPQVGLANNEQFF. The CDR3 DNA follows: TGTGCCAGCAGCTACCCCCAGGTCGGTCTAGCTAACAATGAGCAGTTCTTC. The full variable domain, its missing parts supplied by reference TRBV7-6 and TRBJ2-1, is GAGVSQSPRYKVTKRGQDVALRCDPISGHVSLYWYRQALGQGPEFLTYFNYEAQQDKSGLPNDRFSAERPEGSISTLTIQRTEQRDSAMYRCASSYPQVGLANNEQFFGPGTRLTVL.

The chain uses TRBV28 and TRBJ1-2; D unresolved. The CDR3 consists of 11 residues. The germline gives CDR1 MDHEN, CDR2 SYDVKM. V lost 5 bases, J lost 5 bases, and 6 bases lay in between. Written as DNA, the CDR3 is TGTGCCAGCAGTACCTATTATGGCTACACCTTC. Protein product: CASSTYYGYTF.

This clonotype was detected only a few times. The chain recombines TRBV9 with TRBJ2-1; possible D gene TRBD2, 6 bases. Germline V lookup: CDR1 SGDLS, CDR2 YYNGEE. The V end lost 7 bases, the J end lost 0 bases, and 11 bases lay between the germline ends. The CDR3 contains 14 residues. The CDR3 protein is CASSGRSSYNEQFF. DNA of the CDR3: TGTGCCAGCTCGGGGAGGAGCTCCTACAATGAGCAGTTCTTC.

This clonotype was detected only a few times. The chain links TRBV28 to TRBJ2-2; 9 bases map to TRBD2. V shed 3 bases, J shed 1 base, and the junction held 9 bases outside the gene matches. The CDR3 sequence is 18 residues long. The V gene's germline CDR1 is MDHEN and CDR2 SYDVKM. In nucleotides, the CDR3 is TGTGCCAGCAGTTTTTCTAGCGGGATTATCGAGAACACCGGGGAGCTGTTTTTT. Translating gives CASSFSSGIIENTGELFF.

The rearrangement joins TRBV6-1 to TRBJ2-1; D uncertain. V dropped 7 bases and J dropped 3 bases, with 7 bases sitting between them. CDR3 length equals 12 residues. The germline gives CDR1 MNHNS, CDR2 SASEGT. This chain's CDR3 is CASKGNYNEQFF. For the CDR3, the DNA is TGTGCCAGCAAAGGGAACTACAATGAGCAGTTCTTC.

This clonotype was observed a few times. The V and J genes are TRBV7-9 and TRBJ1-4; the match to TRBD1 covers 7 bases. The germline V gene encodes CDR1 SEHNR and CDR2 FQNEAQ (reference sequence). Trimming removed 4 bases from V and 8 bases from J; junction bases left unmatched: 7. This CDR3 is built from 14 residues. CDR3 protein: CASSSQGIYEKLFF. For the CDR3, the DNA is TGTGCCAGCAGCTCACAGGGGATCTACGAAAAACTGTTTTTT.

This clonotype was counted many times. The V and J genes are TRBV14 and TRBJ1-4; D is ambiguous. Germline values: CDR1 SGHDN, CDR2 FVKESK. Trimming left V 1 base short and J 7 bases short, with 13 bases between. This CDR3 is built from 15 residues. The CDR3 nucleotides are TGTGCCAGCAGCCAAGTTGGGGTCGTCGGTGAAAAACTGTTTTTT. Protein: CASSQVGVVGEKLFF.

Comments on this clonotype: A read error may account for a junction end that differs from germline. The rearrangement uses TRBV11-1 and TRBJ2-1; 8 nucleotides line up with TRBD2. Germline V gene lookup returns CDR1 SGHAT and CDR2 FQDESV (reference sequence). This CDR3 spans 19 amino acids. The CDR3 reads CASSLFRRLAGSSYNEQFF. The CDR3 DNA reads as TGTGCCAGTAGCTTATTCAGGCGGCTAGCGGGTAGCTCCTACAATGAGCAGTTCTTC.

CDR3: CASSEGTRGNTIYF. In DNA form, the CDR3 reads TGTGCCAGCAGCGAAGGGACACGTGGAAACACCATATATTTT. The chain couples TRBV7-9 to TRBJ1-3, with a weak D call TRBD1 (6 bases). Trimming pared 5 bases from V and 3 bases from J, leaving 11 bases between. The CDR3 sequence is 14 residues long. Germline assignment: CDR1 SEHNR and CDR2 FQNEAQ (reference sequence). Full variable domain (rest looked up from reference TRBV7-9 and TRBJ1-3): DTGVSQNPRHKITKRGQNVTFRCDPISEHNRLYWYRQTLGQGPEFLTYFQNEAQLEKSRLLSDRFSAERPKGSFSTLEIQRTEQGDSAMYLCASSEGTRGNTIYFGEGSWLTVV.

In its sample, this clonotype was seen many times. The genes are TRBV3-1 and TRBJ1-4; D not certain. The germline V gene has CDR1 LGHDT and CDR2 YNNKEL (reference sequence). There are 15 residues in the CDR3. The V and J ends lost 4 bases and 4 bases respectively, with 13 bases between them. The CDR3 sequence is CASSPTGRINEKLFF. The CDR3 coding sequence is TGTGCCAGCAGCCCTACCGGGCGGATTAATGAAAAACTGTTTTTT.

The chain joins TRBV6-5 to TRBJ2-2; a weak D match, TRBD1 (5 bases). Germline values: CDR1 MNHEY, CDR2 SVGAGI. CDR3 length: 16 amino acids. V lost 0 bases and J lost 5, with 13 bases in between. The CDR3 loop reads CASSYSGHPRTGELFF. Written as DNA, the CDR3 is TGTGCCAGCAGTTACTCCGGACACCCAAGAACCGGGGAGCTGTTTTTT.

This clonotype was counted at least ten times. V is TRBV7-9 and J is TRBJ1-4; D ambiguous. The CDR3 covers 13 residues. V gave up 5 bases and J gave up 5 bases, with 9 bases separating them. The germline V gene has CDR1 SEHNR and CDR2 FQNEAQ (reference sequence). The CDR3 sequence: CASSPYHNEKLFF. The CDR3 nucleotides read TGTGCCAGCAGCCCATACCACAATGAAAAACTGTTTTTT.

The rearrangement links TRBV12-3 or TRBV12-4 to TRBJ1-1; TRBD1 aligns across 8 bases. The V gene end was trimmed by 6 bases and the J gene end by 2 bases; junction bases not matched to a gene: 5. CDR3 length: 14 residues. CDR3 coding DNA: TGTGCCAGCAGGTATGGACAGGGTAACACTGAAGCTTTCTTT. Translated: CASRYGQGNTEAFF.

This clonotype was seen only a few times. This chain uses TRBV5-5 with TRBJ1-2, with D maybe TRBD1 (6 bases). From germline, CDR1 is SGHKS and CDR2 YYEKEE (reference sequence). The CDR3 covers 12 residues. Deletions cut 4 bases from V and 8 bases from J, with 12 bases between. DNA of the CDR3: TGTGCCAGCAGCATAACAGGGCACGGCTACACCTTC. As protein: CASSITGHGYTF.

The V gene is TRBV7-2, the J gene TRBJ2-5, with D unresolved. This CDR3 is built from 14 residues. The germline V and J ends were trimmed by 5 bases and 4 bases, with 14 bases remaining between them. In germline, CDR1 is SGHTA, CDR2 FQGNSA. Written as DNA, the CDR3 is TGTGCCAGCAGCCCGAGGATGGGCTCAGAGACCCAGTACTTC. Its translation: CASSPRMGSETQYF.

This clonotype has more than one count but fewer than ten. This chain joins TRBV20-1 and TRBJ1-1; tentatively, D is TRBD1 (6 bases). V lost 4 bases to trimming and J lost 0 bases, with 15 bases between them. Germline lookup yields CDR1 DFQATT and CDR2 SNEGSKA (reference sequence). The CDR3 has 15 residues. The CDR3, as DNA: TGCAGTGCTACAAACGGACAGATCTTGAACACTGAAGCTTTCTTT. Translated: CSATNGQILNTEAFF.

The chain has TRBV10-2 and TRBJ2-7; possibly TRBD1 for D (6 bases). Germline loops: CDR1 WSHSY, CDR2 SAAADI. The CDR3 is made up of 15 amino acids. Trimming removed 4 bases from V and 1 base from J, with 14 bases in between. As DNA, the CDR3 is TGCGCCAGCAGTGTCTCTGCAGGGGAATCCTACGAGCAGTACTTC. This translates into CASSVSAGESYEQYF.

The CDR3 sequence is CASSFSTGELFF. DNA of the CDR3: TGTGCCAGCTCATTTAGTACCGGGGAGCTGTTTTTT. This chain connects TRBV18 to TRBJ2-2; D is uncertain. The length of the CDR3 is 12 residues. V was clipped by 5 bases and J by 5 bases, with 6 bases between them. The germline V gene has CDR1 KGHSH and CDR2 LQKENI. The complete variable domain, with remaining parts taken from reference TRBV18 and TRBJ2-2, reads NAGVMQNPRHLVRRRGQEARLRCSPMKGHSHVYWYRQLPEEGLKFMVYLQKENIIDESGMPKERFSAEFPKEGPSILRIQQVVRGDSAAYFCASSFSTGELFFGEGSRLTVL.

This clonotype showed up many times. This chain joins TRBV15 and TRBJ1-2; 8 bases map to TRBD1. V trimming: 5 bases; J trimming: 4 bases; junction bases outside the gene matches: 3. In germline, CDR1 is LNHNV, CDR2 YYDKDF (reference sequence). This CDR3 is 13 amino acids long. The CDR3 sequence: CATSRQGSYGYTF. For the CDR3, the DNA is TGTGCCACCAGCCGACAGGGGAGCTATGGCTACACCTTC.

The chain links TRBV28 to TRBJ2-2, with 13 nucleotides matching TRBD2. Germline V gene sequence: CDR1 MDHEN, CDR2 SYDVKM. The CDR3 contains 18 residues. V lost 6 bases and J lost 5; bases outside the gene matches: 12. DNA for the CDR3: TGTGCCAGCAGCCCCGGACTAGCGGGAGTGTATAGGACCGGGGAGCTGTTTTTT. It translates to CASSPGLAGVYRTGELFF. The full variable domain, rest sourced from reference TRBV28 and TRBJ2-2, is DVKVTQSSRYLVKRTGEKVFLECVQDMDHENMFWYRQDPGLGLRLIYFSYDVKMKEKGDIPEGYSVSREKKERFSLILESASTNQTSMYLCASSPGLAGVYRTGELFFGEGSRLTVL.

This clonotype has just a few counts. This chain links TRBV12-3 or TRBV12-4 with TRBJ2-7; 9 positions match TRBD1. Germline trimming cut 5 bases from V and 6 bases from J; bases unmatched to any gene: 5. This CDR3 contains 13 residues. The CDR3 sequence: CASSLTGGTEQYF. In DNA form, the CDR3 reads TGTGCCAGCAGTCTGACAGGGGGAACCGAGCAGTACTTC.

This clonotype was recorded many times. The chain carries TRBV5-1 and TRBJ1-1, with D perhaps matching TRBD1 (6 bases). V lost 2 bases and J lost 6, with 14 bases in between. Germline values: CDR1 SGHRS, CDR2 YFSETQ. The CDR3 is made up of 14 amino acids. The CDR3 region is CASSFKDRLPEAFF. The CDR3, as DNA: TGCGCCAGCAGCTTTAAGGACAGATTGCCTGAAGCTTTCTTT.

The rearrangement uses TRBV20-1 and TRBJ2-5; D unresolved. V dropped 3 bases and J dropped 2 bases, with 7 bases sitting between them. The CDR3 consists of 12 residues. Looked up from germline, CDR1 is DFQATT and CDR2 is SNEGSKA (reference sequence). The CDR3 protein is CSASGPQETQYF. For the CDR3, the DNA is TGCAGTGCTAGTGGGCCGCAAGAGACCCAGTACTTC.

This clonotype was counted ten times or more. The chain is built from TRBV4-1 and TRBJ1-4, with 11 bases matching TRBD1. Trimming took 0 bases from V and 3 from J; bases not matched to a gene: 15. Germline CDR1 is MGHRA and CDR2 is YSYEKL. This CDR3 contains 21 residues. The CDR3 sequence is CASSQDLSGTGGFSANEKLFF. CDR3 nucleotide sequence: TGCGCCAGCAGCCAAGATCTCTCCGGGACAGGGGGTTTTTCTGCTAATGAAAAACTGTTTTTT.